This T cell receptor beta chain comes out of a study of human T cells and chemical hapten exposure. Overall study: Throughout a study of approximately 25 weeks, patients underwent weekly scalp administration of diphenylcyclopropenone doses.

Study-level results: Sensitizing with DPC caused no change in TCRs above 1 in 1000 frequency. A positive correlation with patch test score was shown by PT1 expanded TCR counts.

J lost 5 bases, V lost 0 bases, and 7 bases had no gene match. The germline CDR1 and CDR2 sequences are SGHRS and YFSETQ. This CDR3 comprises 15 residues. Stated time point: pre-sensitization, week 0. As to treatment: therapeutic diphenylcyclopropenone sensitization with weekly scalp DPC. Using its own MiXCR run on the RACE reads, TCRdb lists one record per CDR3 protein. The data contain about 40,000 distinct CDR3 sequences, 10% of them singletons. The sample holds many counts of this clonotype. Its antigen is unknown. The sequence came from a man aged 30 to 39 with alopecia areata. Some clones in this sample may be carry-over from other donors' samples. This specimen consisted of whole blood, obtained in connection with sensitization to the hapten diphenylcyclopropenone (DPC). V gene TRBV5-1 combines with J gene TRBJ2-5; 7 bases line up with TRBD1. The CDR3 sequence: CASSLETGKGETQYF. DNA for the CDR3: TGCGCCAGCAGCTTGGAGACAGGGAAGGGCGAGACCCAGTACTTC.